One sample yielded the 17 T cell receptor beta chains listed below, sequenced in a study of blood T cell repertoires in COVID-19 (dated by TCRdb to 2020 to 2021). The library was prepared using the immunoSEQ multiplex PCR assay. Here the immuneACCESS table is served through TCRdb, limited to in-frame sequences with V and J called. Missing clones are a known gap in these copies; in checked studies unresolved V genes cover under half, and the rest lacks a known reason. The sample table lists under 350,000 clones, 85% of them with a count of one. 13% of the sample lies in the top ten. Sequencing was performed on peripheral blood. The source of these receptors is a human donor in a cohort sampled during active COVID-19.

CDR3 in amino acids: CASSDSRNGAKIGYF. CDR3 bases: TGTGCCAGCAGCGATAGTCGGAATGGGGCGAAAATAGGCTACTTC. The chain carries TRBV13 and TRBJ2-4, with a weak D call TRBD1 (5 bases). The length of the CDR3 is 15 residues. The germline CDR1 and CDR2 sequences are PRHDT and FYEKMQ (reference sequence). The V end lost 5 bases, the J end lost 16 bases, and 27 bases lay between the germline ends. Using reference TRBV13 and TRBJ2-4 for the parts outside the CDR3, the full variable domain is AAGVIQSPRHLIKEKRETATLKCYPIPRHDTVYWYQQGPGQDPQFLISFYEKMQSDKGSIPDRFSAQQFSDYHSELNMSSLELGDSALYFCASSDSRNGAKIGYFGAGTRLSVL.

A word on this clone: Other nucleotide sequences from this sample produce the same CDR3. The V and J genes are TRBV18 and TRBJ2-1, with D possibly matching TRBD1 (5 bases). CDR1 is KGHSH and CDR2 is LQKENI in the germline V gene. This CDR3 spans 12 amino acids. The ends were cut back, 3 bases at V and 6 bases at J, with 6 bases in the middle. The CDR3 region is CASSPQGNEQFF. CDR3 nucleotides: TGTGCCAGCTCACCGCAGGGCAATGAGCAGTTCTTC. The full variable domain, completed using reference TRBV18 and TRBJ2-1, is NAGVMQNPRHLVRRRGQEARLRCSPMKGHSHVYWYRQLPEEGLKFMVYLQKENIIDESGMPKERFSAEFPKEGPSILRIQQVVRGDSAAYFCASSPQGNEQFFGPGTRLTVL.

This rearrangement joins TRBV5-4 to TRBJ2-7; 7 positions agree with TRBD2. The CDR3 is made up of 13 amino acids. J lost 7 bases, V lost 1 base, and 5 bases had no gene match. Germline lookup yields CDR1 SGHNT and CDR2 YYREEE (reference sequence). The CDR3 here is CASSLPGGREQYF. For the CDR3, the DNA is TGTGCCAGCAGCTTGCCGGGGGGACGAGAGCAGTACTTC. Full variable domain (remainder filled in from reference TRBV5-4 and TRBJ2-7): ETGVTQSPTHLIKTRGQQVTLRCSSQSGHNTVSWYQQALGQGPQFIFQYYREEENGRGNFPPRFSGLQFPNYSSELNVNALELDDSALYLCASSLPGGREQYFGPGTRLTVT.

The chain recombines TRBV28 with TRBJ1-2; no reliable D call. V was cut by 3 bases and J by 5 bases, with 10 bases left in between. This CDR3 region has 13 residues. The germline V gene has CDR1 MDHEN and CDR2 SYDVKM. The CDR3: CASSLRVRYGYTF. The CDR3 region has the DNA TGTGCCAGCAGTTTGAGGGTCCGTTATGGCTACACCTTC.

The chain joins TRBV6-5 to TRBJ2-2; TRBD1 might be the D (6 bases). The CDR3 totals 15 residues. The germline V gene has CDR1 MNHEY and CDR2 SVGAGI. V shed 6 bases and J shed 2 bases, with 13 bases lying between them. CDR3 sequence: CASRGGSLNTGELFF. For the CDR3, the DNA is TGTGCCAGCAGAGGGGGTTCCCTAAACACCGGGGAGCTGTTTTTT.

The chain couples TRBV5-1 to TRBJ1-3, with a possible D match to TRBD1 (6 bases). Trimming shortened V by 0 bases and J by 2 bases, and 9 bases separated the two germline ends. This CDR3 is built from 15 residues. Per germline, CDR1 SGHRS and CDR2 YFSETQ. The CDR3 loop is CASSLAGQPGNTIYF. The CDR3 DNA sequence: TGCGCCAGCAGCTTGGCTGGACAGCCTGGAAACACCATATATTTT. The whole variable domain, remainder taken from reference TRBV5-1 and TRBJ1-3, is KAGVTQTPRYLIKTRGQQVTLSCSPISGHRSVSWYQQTPGQGLQFLFEYFSETQRNKGNFPGRFSGRQFSNSRSEMNVSTLELGDSALYLCASSLAGQPGNTIYFGEGSWLTVV.

The chain employs TRBV5-6 and TRBJ1-2, with 7 bases lining up with TRBD1. V was pared by 2 bases and J by 7 bases, with 5 bases of the junction left unmatched. Germline V gene lookup returns CDR1 SGHDT and CDR2 YYEEEE. There are 13 residues in the CDR3. The CDR3 loop reads CASSLTGVVGYTF. The CDR3 DNA follows: TGTGCCAGCAGCTTAACAGGGGTAGTTGGCTACACCTTC. Full variable domain (rest looked up from reference TRBV5-6 and TRBJ1-2): DAGVTQSPTHLIKTRGQQVTLRCSPKSGHDTVSWYQQALGQGPQFIFQYYEEEERQRGNFPDRFSGHQFPNYSSELNVNALLLGDSALYLCASSLTGVVGYTFGSGTRLTVV.

This clone was recorded a few times. The rearrangement joins TRBV20-1 to TRBJ2-7, with D possibly TRBD1 on 5 matching bases. From germline, CDR1 is DFQATT and CDR2 SNEGSKA (reference sequence). V dropped 3 bases and J dropped 1 base, with 13 bases sitting between them. There are 14 residues in the CDR3. The CDR3 nucleotides read TGCAGTGCTAGTTCTAGGGGATTTTCCTACGAGCAGTACTTC. Translated: CSASSRGFSYEQYF.

The V and J genes are TRBV5-6 and TRBJ2-5; 7 bases align to TRBD1. V was pared by 2 bases and J by 3 bases, with 1 base of the junction left unmatched. Germline V gene data show CDR1 as SGHDT and CDR2 as YYEEEE. The CDR3 is 13 amino acids. The CDR3 DNA sequence: TGTGCCAGCAGCTTTGGGACAGAAGAGACCCAGTACTTC. This sequence encodes CASSFGTEETQYF. Full variable domain (missing parts from reference TRBV5-6 and TRBJ2-5): DAGVTQSPTHLIKTRGQQVTLRCSPKSGHDTVSWYQQALGQGPQFIFQYYEEEERQRGNFPDRFSGHQFPNYSSELNVNALLLGDSALYLCASSFGTEETQYFGPGTRLLVL.

The chain uses TRBV4-3 and TRBJ2-7; a possible D gene is TRBD2 (6 bases). There are 14 residues in the CDR3. V was shortened by 2 bases and J by 3 bases, with 11 bases between the two germline ends. Per the germline V gene, CDR1 is LGHNA and CDR2 is YSLEER. The CDR3 loop reads CASSQQEGRYEQYF. In nucleotides, the CDR3 is TGCGCCAGCAGCCAACAGGAGGGACGCTACGAGCAGTACTTC.

The V gene is TRBV4-3, the J gene TRBJ2-3, with TRBD2 matching 8 bases. Germline CDR1 LGHNA, CDR2 YSLEER. The CDR3 runs to 20 residues. V trimming: 0 bases; J trimming: 3 bases; junction bases outside the gene matches: 17. The CDR3 spells CASSQDRYSAGLVGTDTQYF. Written as DNA, the CDR3 is TGCGCCAGCAGCCAAGATCGGTACTCGGCGGGACTAGTAGGAACAGATACGCAGTATTTT.

The table lists this clone with many counts. V and J are TRBV29-1 and TRBJ2-2; D is perhaps TRBD1 (6 bases). This CDR3 region has 13 residues. The germline V and J ends were trimmed by 8 bases and 1 base, with 11 bases remaining between them. Germline V CDR1 and CDR2: SQVTM, ANQGSEA. CDR3 amino acids: CSFEQGNTGELFF. For the CDR3, the DNA is TGCAGCTTCGAACAGGGGAACACCGGGGAGCTGTTTTTT.

V usage is TRBV21-1 and J usage is TRBJ2-2; the table's D gene call, TRBD2, was not cross checked with the DNA. TRBV21-1 is shown as a pseudogene. The CDR3 totals 21 residues. The CDR3 DNA follows: TGTGCCAGCAGCACCTCATACCCTCTAGCGGGAGGGCCGCGGTGGACCGGGGAGCTGTTTTTT. Encoded protein: CASSTSYPLAGGPRWTGELFF.

The chain joins TRBV7-2 to TRBJ2-1, with 8 bases that match TRBD1. CDR1 is SGHTA, CDR2 FQGNSA, per germline. The ends lost 4 bases at V and 1 base at J; junction bases unmatched: 12. The CDR3 runs 18 residues. CDR3 residues: CASSSSDRGLESYNEQFF. Written as DNA, the CDR3 is TGTGCCAGCAGCTCGTCCGACAGGGGCCTAGAGTCCTACAATGAGCAGTTCTTC. The full variable domain, its missing parts supplied by reference TRBV7-2 and TRBJ2-1, is GAGVSQSPSNKVTEKGKDVELRCDPISGHTALYWYRQSLGQGLEFLIYFQGNSAPDKSGLPSDRFSAERTGGSVSTLTIQRTQQEDSAVYLCASSSSDRGLESYNEQFFGPGTRLTVL.

The chain carries TRBV7-2 and TRBJ2-5, with a possible D match to TRBD1 (5 bases). The V end lost 3 bases, the J end lost 13 bases, and 24 bases lay between the germline ends. Germline V gives CDR1 SGHTA, CDR2 FQGNSA. The CDR3 has 15 amino acids. CDR3: CASSFQGQASIVAYF. CDR3 DNA: TGTGCCAGCAGCTTTCAGGGCCAGGCGTCGATCGTCGCGTACTTC.

The chain employs TRBV2 and TRBJ1-5; perhaps TRBD1 as D (6 bases). The CDR3 runs 14 residues. The V gene's germline CDR1 is SNHLY and CDR2 FYNNEI. Trimming removed 3 bases at V and 6 bases at J, with 12 bases between. The DNA for the CDR3 is TGTGCCAGCAGTGATCACAGGGCGCGTCAGCCCCAGCATTTT. Translating it yields CASSDHRARQPQHF.

The genes are TRBV7-9 and TRBJ1-1; 11 bases match TRBD1. Losses at the gene ends were 4 bases for V and 5 bases for J; bases not matched to a gene: 12. This CDR3 is 17 amino acids long. The germline V gene has CDR1 SEHNR and CDR2 FQNEAQ (reference sequence). The chain's CDR3 is CASSSPDRGRLRTEAFF. The CDR3 DNA follows: TGTGCCAGCAGCTCGCCGGACAGGGGGCGCCTAAGGACTGAAGCTTTCTTT. The full variable domain, rest sourced from reference TRBV7-9 and TRBJ1-1, is DTGVSQNPRHKITKRGQNVTFRCDPISEHNRLYWYRQTLGQGPEFLTYFQNEAQLEKSRLLSDRFSAERPKGSFSTLEIQRTEQGDSAMYLCASSSPDRGRLRTEAFFGQGTRLTVV.